A single sample is the source of the 7 T cell receptor beta chains below, sequenced in a study of radiation and T cells in renal cell carcinoma. Specified time point: baseline pretreatment blood. Treatment defined: 15 Gy SBRT to primary tumor, nephrectomy 4 weeks later. Data came from immunoSEQ multiplex PCR; TCRdb stores just in-frame clones and leaves some out. The data hold about 140,000 clones, with around four fifths observed a single time. Specimen: blood, collected from a patient whose treatment included radiotherapy and nephrectomy. All receptors derive from a woman aged 50 to 60 with renal cell carcinoma.

V and J are TRBV11-2 and TRBJ2-1; maybe TRBD2 (5 bases). Germline V CDR1 and CDR2: SGHAT, FQNNGV. V was cut by 1 base and J by 0 bases, with 7 bases left in between. The length of the CDR3 is 15 residues. DNA of the CDR3: TGTGCCAGCAGCTTAGCGGGGAGCTCCTACAATGAGCAGTTCTTC. This encodes CASSLAGSSYNEQFF.

The chain combines TRBV9 with TRBJ2-7, with D possibly TRBD2 on 5 matching bases. Germline loops: CDR1 SGDLS, CDR2 YYNGEE. Trimming took off 2 bases at V and 6 bases at J, with 9 bases between the two ends. This CDR3 contains 12 residues. In DNA, the CDR3 is TGTGCCAGCAGCGTCCTAGCTGGCGAGCAGTACTTC. As protein: CASSVLAGEQYF.

V is TRBV5-1 and J is TRBJ2-7, with TRBD2 identical over 7 bases. Germline lookup yields CDR1 SGHRS and CDR2 YFSETQ. This CDR3 region has 16 residues. Losses at the gene ends were 4 bases for V and 2 bases for J; bases not matched to a gene: 12. The DNA for the CDR3 is TGCGCCAGCAGCCAAAGTAGCGGGCGGGGTGCCTACGAGCAGTACTTC. Residues: CASSQSSGRGAYEQYF.

V usage is TRBV6-6 and J usage is TRBJ1-1; no reliable D call. Trimming left V 6 bases short and J 6 bases short, with 14 bases between. This CDR3 comprises 13 residues. Per germline, CDR1 MNHNY and CDR2 SVGAGI (reference sequence). CDR3 nucleotide sequence: TGTGCCAGCAGACCGAGACTTGGGGCTGAAGCTTTCTTT. This encodes CASRPRLGAEAFF.

The V gene is TRBV6-1, the J gene TRBJ1-1; tentative D call: TRBD1 (5 bases). The CDR3 sequence is 16 residues long. Germline CDR1 MNHNS, CDR2 SASEGT. Between the trimmed V and J ends, which lost 0 bases and 4 bases, there was a span of 15 bases. CDR3 protein: CASSEAWAGPFTEAFF. CDR3 bases: TGTGCCAGCAGTGAAGCCTGGGCAGGGCCCTTCACTGAAGCTTTCTTT.

The rearrangement uses TRBV14 and TRBJ1-4; no definite D call. CDR3 length: 15 residues. The V gene's germline CDR1 is SGHDN and CDR2 FVKESK. Trimming stripped 0 bases from V and 5 bases from J, with 10 bases between. The CDR3 is CASSQDRHWNEKLFF. CDR3 nucleotide sequence: TGTGCCAGCAGCCAAGATCGACATTGGAATGAAAAACTGTTTTTT.

V and J are TRBV25-1 and TRBJ2-1; TRBD1 matches 8 bases. Looked up from germline, CDR1 is MGHDK and CDR2 is SYGVNS. After removal of 6 bases from V and 2 bases from J, the junction contained 6 bases not matched to a gene. The CDR3 has 15 amino acids. Written as DNA, the CDR3 is TGTGCCAGCAGCAAGGACAGGGTGGCCTACAATGAGCAGTTCTTC. Protein sequence: CASSKDRVAYNEQFF.